This T cell receptor beta chain is from a study of blood T cell repertoires in COVID-19. Study-wide context: Samples came from the United States, Italy and Spain, spanning acute and convalescent COVID-19. Nucleic acid was either cDNA or gDNA, and it came from T cells, B-cell-depleted T cells, or PBMCs.

Germline V lookup: CDR1 SEHNR, CDR2 FQNEAQ (reference sequence). J gave up 0 bases and V 8 bases, and 4 bases lay outside the gene matches. The CDR3 runs 15 residues. Original processing methods: Nucleated cell counts were estimated from reference gene primer amplification. Assay: immunoSEQ multiplex PCR; the TCRdb copy retains only in-frame clones and omits some. V, J and clone size are taken as reported in that table, and D and trimming were inferred from the DNA itself. Among 25,000 to 30,000 clones listed, just over 85% were seen once. Input material: peripheral blood. The rearrangement links TRBV7-9 to TRBJ1-6; 7 bases agree with TRBD1. This TCR was recovered from a man in his 70s with acute or convalescent COVID-19. The CDR3 bases are TGTGCCAGCGGAGGGGACAGCTCCTATAATTCACCCCTCCACTTT. Protein product: CASGGDSSYNSPLHF.